This T cell receptor beta chain emerged from a study of blood T cell repertoires in COVID-19. Trimming took 4 bases from V and 5 from J; bases not matched to a gene: 5. CDR1 and CDR2 (germline): WSHSY, SAAADI. The CDR3 sequence is 15 residues long. Assay used: immunoSEQ multiplex PCR; TCRdb lists only in-frame clones, some missing. The sample lists about 150,000 clones, around 92% occurring once. This clone was observed a handful of times. The rearrangement links TRBV10-2 to TRBJ1-4; 9 nucleotides line up with TRBD1. This clonotype was obtained from a man between 60 and 75 years old with acute or convalescent COVID-19. Sequences were obtained from peripheral blood. CDR3 amino acids: CASSVSGTGNEKLFF. In DNA, the CDR3 is TGCGCCAGCAGTGTCTCCGGGACAGGGAATGAAAAACTGTTTTTT.